Here is one TCR beta chain with its context. Germline is not matched at one junction end, which may reflect a read error. This specimen belongs to a study of blood T cells in healthy people across ages. The CDR3 has 21 amino acids. Germline values: CDR1 MNHEY, CDR2 SMNVEV (reference sequence). For the second PCR, which ran for about 6 to 11 cycles, a sample-barcoded 5' primer and a J-beta primer mix were used. TCRdb recomputed calls from the 5' RACE reads with MiXCR, one row per CDR3 protein. The table records roughly 720,000 distinct CDR3 sequences, approximately 53% of them present only once. Sequenced sample: blood. This chain connects TRBV27 to TRBJ1-4; tentatively, D is TRBD1 (6 bases). This receptor was obtained from a man at least 80 years old in good health. CDR3: CASSSAGLRGHGKGVNEKLFF. CDR3 bases: TGCGCCAGCAGTTCGGCCGGCCTCCGGGGCCACGGAAAGGGGGTTAATGAAAAACTGTTTTTT.